This T cell receptor (beta chain) appears in the sequencing data of a study of blood T cell repertoires in COVID-19. CDR1 LGHNA and CDR2 YNFKEQ come from the germline V gene. The CDR3 sequence is 16 residues long. Trimming cost V 4 bases and J 5 bases; bases outside gene matches: 11. The study assigned cohorts using participant-reported clinical history. Libraries were prepared by immunoSEQ multiplex PCR; TCRdb keeps only in-frame clonotypes and omits some of them. The sample contains about 190,000 clones, around four fifths of which appear only once. The clonotype originates from a woman aged 45-65 years who had recovered from COVID-19. V usage is TRBV4-2 and J usage is TRBJ2-1, with 7 bases lining up with TRBD2. Sequencing was done on a sample of PBMCs or T cells enriched from blood (not recorded which). The CDR3 protein is CASSPRFSGSNNEQFF. CDR3 nucleotides: TGTGCCAGCAGCCCCCGATTTAGCGGGTCAAACAATGAGCAGTTCTTC.